One and the same sample provided the 19 T cell receptor beta chains below, sequenced in a study of cytomegalovirus exposure and HLA in healthy donors. A multiplex PCR was run with 60 Vbeta primers and 13 Jbeta primers. Clones were read by immunoSEQ multiplex PCR, and TCRdb kept only the in-frame ones, dropping some. The sample yields 200,000 to 250,000 clones, more than 85% seen once. The sample taken for sequencing was PBMCs. These receptors were taken from a woman aged 18-35 years in good health and CMV-seronegative.

The V gene is TRBV4-3, the J gene TRBJ2-2; tentatively, D is TRBD2 (5 bases). This CDR3 has 16 residues. V was trimmed by 0 bases and J by 5 bases, leaving 13 bases between them. The germline V gene encodes CDR1 LGHNA and CDR2 YSLEER. CDR3 nucleotides: TGCGCCAGCAGCCAAGAGACCATGTCGGGGACCGGGGAGCTGTTTTTT. This translates into CASSQETMSGTGELFF.

This clone appeared once. The chain links TRBV5-1 to TRBJ2-1, with D maybe TRBD2 (6 bases). Germline CDR1 and CDR2: SGHRS and YFSETQ. Trimming removed 2 bases from V and 3 bases from J, with 12 bases in between. This CDR3 is 15 amino acids long. CDR3 DNA: TGCGCCAGCAGCTTAAGCGGGCCCATCTACAATGAGCAGTTCTTC. Encoded protein: CASSLSGPIYNEQFF.

This chain connects TRBV27 to TRBJ2-7, with 12 bases lining up with TRBD2. Germline trimming cut 10 bases from V and 3 bases from J; bases unmatched to any gene: 13. CDR3 length: 16 residues. CDR1 and CDR2 from the germline V gene are MNHEY and SMNVEV (reference sequence). This CDR3 reads CATARVMTSGSYEQYF. CDR3 coding DNA: TGTGCCACCGCCCGGGTAATGACTAGCGGGAGCTACGAGCAGTACTTC.

The chain couples TRBV5-4 to TRBJ1-4; 7 nucleotides align to TRBD1. Germline trimming cut 4 bases from V and 0 bases from J; bases unmatched to any gene: 9. The CDR3 spans 17 residues. Per the germline V gene, CDR1 is SGHNT and CDR2 is YYREEE (reference sequence). Written as DNA, the CDR3 is TGTGCCAGCAGCGTCCGGGACAGATTAGCAACTAATGAAAAACTGTTTTTT. The encoded protein is CASSVRDRLATNEKLFF.

CDR3 amino acids: CASSHEQGDYGYTF. CDR3 DNA: TGCGCCAGCAGCCACGAACAGGGTGACTATGGCTACACCTTC. V gene TRBV4-3 combines with J gene TRBJ1-2; possibly TRBD1 for D (6 bases). V was clipped by 3 bases and J by 3 bases, with 11 bases between them. The germline CDR1 and CDR2 sequences are LGHNA and YSLEER. This CDR3 contains 14 residues.

The rearrangement joins TRBV27 to TRBJ1-2, with D uncertain. V shed 2 bases and J shed 4 bases, with 17 bases lying between them. Germline V gives CDR1 MNHEY, CDR2 SMNVEV (reference sequence). The CDR3 covers 16 residues. The DNA of the CDR3 is TGTGCCAGCAGTTTACGGTCAGGAGGGCTCTTCTATGGCTACACCTTC. Translating gives CASSLRSGGLFYGYTF.

The chain uses TRBV29-1 and TRBJ1-1; D not resolved. The CDR3 has 13 amino acids. Per the germline V gene, CDR1 is SQVTM and CDR2 is ANQGSEA. Trimming removed 4 bases from V and 1 base from J, with 10 bases in between. The CDR3, as DNA: TGCAGCGTTGTCCAGACGGGGAACACTGAAGCTTTCTTT. It specifies CSVVQTGNTEAFF.

In DNA form, the CDR3 reads TGTGCCAGCAGTTACTCTAAGGGGTGGAGTTACTATGGCTACACCTTC. Its translation: CASSYSKGWSYYGYTF. The chain has TRBV6-5 and TRBJ1-2; D is possibly TRBD1 (5 bases). V shed 0 bases and J shed 3 bases, with 14 bases lying between them. The germline V gene encodes CDR1 MNHEY and CDR2 SVGAGI. This CDR3 has 16 residues.

The V and J genes are TRBV7-2 and TRBJ2-7; perhaps TRBD1 as D (6 bases). V lost 4 bases, J lost 5 bases, and 18 bases lay in between. The CDR3 has 15 residues. CDR1 is SGHTA, CDR2 FQGNSA, per germline. The CDR3 spells CASSSLLMGTHEQYF. The CDR3 bases are TGTGCCAGCAGCTCCCTTTTGATGGGGACACACGAGCAGTACTTC. The full variable domain, rest sourced from reference TRBV7-2 and TRBJ2-7, is GAGVSQSPSNKVTEKGKDVELRCDPISGHTALYWYRQSLGQGLEFLIYFQGNSAPDKSGLPSDRFSAERTGGSVSTLTIQRTQQEDSAVYLCASSSLLMGTHEQYFGPGTRLTVT.

This clone was detected only a few times. The V and J genes are TRBV19 and TRBJ1-6, with D perhaps TRBD1 (5 bases). The V and J ends lost 2 bases and 6 bases respectively, with 14 bases between them. CDR1 and CDR2 from the germline V gene are LNHDA and SQIVND (reference sequence). The length of the CDR3 is 16 residues. CDR3: CASSIILDTSNSPLHF. The CDR3 nucleotides are TGTGCCAGTAGTATAATTTTGGACACCTCTAATTCACCCCTCCACTTT.

V and J are TRBV15 and TRBJ2-7; 7 bases are shared with TRBD1. CDR1 and CDR2 (germline): LNHNV, YYDKDF (reference sequence). The CDR3 consists of 15 residues. Losses at the gene ends were 5 bases for V and 1 base for J; bases not matched to a gene: 8. The CDR3 coding sequence is TGTGCCACCAGCCCCAGGACAGGCCTATCCTACGAGCAGTACTTC. Its translation is CATSPRTGLSYEQYF.

The genes are TRBV4-1 and TRBJ2-1, with TRBD1 identical over 9 bases. The CDR3 is 16 residues long. Germline CDR1 MGHRA, CDR2 YSYEKL. V lost 0 bases to trimming and J lost 10 bases; unmatched junction nucleotides: 10. CDR3 nucleotide sequence: TGCGCCAGCAGCCAAGACGGTGGAACAGGGGGCGTCGAGCAGTTCTTC. Translating gives CASSQDGGTGGVEQFF.

The chain uses TRBV29-1 and TRBJ2-3, with a possible D match to TRBD1 (5 bases). Between the trimmed V and J ends, which lost 2 bases and 5 bases, there was a span of 11 bases. The CDR3 spans 13 residues. From germline, CDR1 is SQVTM and CDR2 ANQGSEA. CDR3 residues: CSVEPRVVDTQYF. The CDR3 bases are TGCAGCGTTGAACCCAGGGTGGTAGATACGCAGTATTTT.

This clone showed up just once. The gene calls are TRBV5-1 and TRBJ1-4; 7 bases agree with TRBD1. With 4 bases clipped from V and 7 bases from J, the junction kept 16 bases outside the gene matches. Germline lookup yields CDR1 SGHRS and CDR2 YFSETQ. The CDR3 has 17 amino acids. The CDR3 loop reads CASSLSGQQGVGEKLFF. The CDR3 nucleotides read TGCGCCAGCAGCCTCTCCGGCCAGCAGGGGGTCGGTGAAAAACTGTTTTTT.

The chain uses TRBV7-3 and TRBJ2-1; possible D gene TRBD2, 6 bases. Germline CDR1 and CDR2: SGHTA and FQGTGA. There are 17 residues in the CDR3. V was pared by 1 base and J by 0 bases, with 13 bases between. Written as DNA, the CDR3 is TGTGCCAGCAGCTTAATTTCCACCGGGAGCTCCTACAATGAGCAGTTCTTC. Translation: CASSLISTGSSYNEQFF.

This clone has a single count. V and J are TRBV4-2 and TRBJ2-7, with 8 bases matching TRBD1. This CDR3 has 16 amino acids. The germline gives CDR1 LGHNA, CDR2 YNFKEQ. Trimming at V came to 2 bases and at J to 4 bases, leaving 10 bases not matched to a gene. The CDR3 region has the DNA TGTGCCAGCAGCCAATTAGTAGGGACAGGTGGGTACGAGCAGTACTTC. This gives the protein CASSQLVGTGGYEQYF.

This rearrangement joins TRBV6-5 to TRBJ1-2; 11 bases align to TRBD1. The CDR3 is made up of 14 amino acids. The trim removed 0 bases at V and 8 bases at J, leaving 2 bases unmatched. Germline V gene data show CDR1 as MNHEY and CDR2 as SVGAGI. The CDR3 region is CASSYSDRGRGYTF. CDR3 coding DNA: TGTGCCAGCAGTTACTCGGACAGGGGGCGCGGCTACACCTTC.

The chain is built from TRBV19 and TRBJ1-1; 9 bases agree with TRBD1. Per the germline V gene, CDR1 is LNHDA and CDR2 is SQIVND (reference sequence). CDR3 length: 15 amino acids. V shed 3 bases, J shed 1 base, and the junction held 3 bases outside the gene matches. The chain's CDR3 is CASSIAGQGNTEAFF. The CDR3 nucleotides are TGTGCCAGTAGTATCGCGGGACAGGGGAACACTGAAGCTTTCTTT. Full variable domain (outside the CDR3, taken from reference TRBV19 and TRBJ1-1): DGGITQSPKYLFRKEGQNVTLSCEQNLNHDAMYWYRQDPGQGLRLIYYSQIVNDFQKGDIAEGYSVSREKKESFPLTVTSAQKNPTAFYLCASSIAGQGNTEAFFGQGTRLTVV.

The chain links TRBV7-9 to TRBJ2-7, with 7 nucleotides matching TRBD2. This CDR3 is 18 amino acids long. J was trimmed by 1 base and V by 4 bases; bases with no gene match: 16. Germline V gene lookup returns CDR1 SEHNR and CDR2 FQNEAQ (reference sequence). The CDR3 reads CASSSPRGEMRTSYEQYF. CDR3 coding DNA: TGTGCCAGCAGCTCCCCCCGGGGGGAAATGAGAACGTCCTACGAGCAGTACTTC. Full variable domain (remainder filled in from reference TRBV7-9 and TRBJ2-7): DTGVSQNPRHKITKRGQNVTFRCDPISEHNRLYWYRQTLGQGPEFLTYFQNEAQLEKSRLLSDRFSAERPKGSFSTLEIQRTEQGDSAMYLCASSSPRGEMRTSYEQYFGPGTRLTVT.